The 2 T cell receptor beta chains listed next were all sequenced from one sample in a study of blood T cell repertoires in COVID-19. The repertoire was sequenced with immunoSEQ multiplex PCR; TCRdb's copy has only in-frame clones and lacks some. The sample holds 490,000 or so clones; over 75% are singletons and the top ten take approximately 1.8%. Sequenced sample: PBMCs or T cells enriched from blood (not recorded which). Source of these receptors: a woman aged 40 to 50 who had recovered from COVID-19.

In nucleotides, the CDR3 is TGTGCCAGCAGCTCGTCGGGCAGGGGGGCTGATACGCAGTATTTT. It yields the protein CASSSSGRGADTQYF. The rearrangement joins TRBV5-4 to TRBJ2-3; D is possibly TRBD1 (7 bases). Looked up from germline, CDR1 is SGHNT and CDR2 is YYREEE (reference sequence). This CDR3 has 15 amino acids. The V and J ends lost 3 bases and 6 bases respectively, with 17 bases between them. The full variable domain, its missing parts supplied by reference TRBV5-4 and TRBJ2-3, is ETGVTQSPTHLIKTRGQQVTLRCSSQSGHNTVSWYQQALGQGPQFIFQYYREEENGRGNFPPRFSGLQFPNYSSELNVNALELDDSALYLCASSSSGRGADTQYFGPGTRLTVL.

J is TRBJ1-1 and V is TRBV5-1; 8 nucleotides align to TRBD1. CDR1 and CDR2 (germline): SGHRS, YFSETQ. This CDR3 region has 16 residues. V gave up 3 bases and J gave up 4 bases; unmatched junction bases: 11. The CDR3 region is CASSWASGQAATEAFF. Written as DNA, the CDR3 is TGCGCCAGCAGCTGGGCATCGGGACAGGCCGCCACTGAAGCTTTCTTT.